The TCR beta chain described here comes from a study of blood T cell repertoires in COVID-19. V dropped 5 bases and J dropped 1; count of bases not matched to a gene: 7. Per the germline V gene, CDR1 is SGHKS and CDR2 is YYEKEE (reference sequence). The CDR3 extends over 15 amino acids. Generated by immunoSEQ multiplex PCR, the TCRdb table keeps only in-frame clones and is missing some. The table shows tens of thousands of clones, with 84% occurring only once. This TCR was recovered from a man in his fifties with COVID-19, enrolled during active disease. The material sequenced was peripheral blood. The chain carries TRBV5-5 and TRBJ2-7; 9 nucleotides agree with TRBD2. CDR3 amino acids: CASSFLGLASYEQYF. The CDR3 DNA follows: TGTGCCAGCAGTTTCCTTGGACTAGCGTCCTACGAGCAGTACTTC.